This TCR beta chain was captured in a study of blood T cell repertoires in COVID-19. Background on the study: The analysed material was cDNA or gDNA that came from T cells, B-cell-depleted T cells, or PBMCs.

CDR3 length: 16 amino acids. Germline CDR1 MDHEN, CDR2 SYDVKM. Deletions cut 6 bases from V and 12 bases from J, with 27 bases between. Produced via immunoSEQ multiplex PCR; TCRdb's table is partial and in-frame only. The sample carries approximately 440,000 clones, about 92% recorded once. Everyone who took part was 18 to 89 years old, and they came from some 23 US areas. Participants were placed into cohorts based on the clinical history they reported. Recovered status in Cohort 3 required two negative PCRs, clearance, or symptom resolution. This sequence originates from a man aged 18 to 30 who had recovered from COVID-19. The material sequenced was PBMCs or T cells enriched from blood (not recorded which). The rearrangement joins TRBV28 to TRBJ2-1; D might be TRBD2 (7 bases). The CDR3 is CASRLAGGRGKRGQFF. The CDR3 coding sequence is TGTGCCAGCAGATTAGCCGGGGGGCGAGGGAAAAGAGGGCAGTTCTTC.